This T cell receptor beta chain was observed in a study of post-analysis software for immune sequencing data. The wider study: Secondary progressive, relapsing-remitting and progressive-relapsing multiple sclerosis were among the included disease courses.

Unique molecular identifiers were built into the TCR beta cDNA libraries. MiXCR, applied by TCRdb to the PCR reads, yields one record per CDR3 protein. The repertoire includes about 820,000 distinct CDR3 sequences, roughly 50% of them detected once, and roughly 4.4% sits in the top ten. The study, taken as a whole, reports: The F measure placed samples prepared in the same batch into strongly shared clusters. Controls significantly exceeded multiple sclerosis patients in normalized Chao1 diversity. Four or five TRBV segments (TRBV5-6, TRBV5-1 and TRBV20-1 among them) occurred more frequently in patients than in controls.

A few counts support this clonotype. The antigen remains undetermined. Trimming cost V 4 bases and J 6 bases, with 10 bases left between them. This CDR3 has 11 residues. CDR1 and CDR2 from the germline V gene are SQVTM and ANQGSEA. The chain couples TRBV29-1 to TRBJ2-7, with D perhaps matching TRBD2 (6 bases). The TCR sequence derives from a girl between 10 and 17 years old with multiple sclerosis. Specimen: blood. CDR3 region: CSVGRGGEQYF. The CDR3 DNA sequence: TGCAGCGTTGGGCGGGGTGGCGAGCAGTACTTC.